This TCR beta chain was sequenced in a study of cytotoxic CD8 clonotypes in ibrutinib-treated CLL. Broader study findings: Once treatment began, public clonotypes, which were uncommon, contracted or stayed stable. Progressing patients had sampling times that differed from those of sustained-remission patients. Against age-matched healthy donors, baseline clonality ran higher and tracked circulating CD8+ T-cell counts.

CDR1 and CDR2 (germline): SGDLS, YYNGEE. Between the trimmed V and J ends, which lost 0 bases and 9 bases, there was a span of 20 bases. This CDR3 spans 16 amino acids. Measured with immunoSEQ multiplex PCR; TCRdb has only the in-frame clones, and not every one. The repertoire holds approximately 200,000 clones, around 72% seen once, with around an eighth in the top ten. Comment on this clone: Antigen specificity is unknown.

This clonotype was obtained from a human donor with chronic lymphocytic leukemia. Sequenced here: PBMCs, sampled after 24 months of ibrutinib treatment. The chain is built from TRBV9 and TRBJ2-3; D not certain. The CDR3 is CASSVDPGLRTGTQYF. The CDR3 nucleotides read TGTGCCAGCAGCGTAGACCCGGGCCTCCGGACCGGGACGCAGTATTTT.